One and the same sample provided the 10 T cell receptor beta chains below, sequenced in a study of shared clonotypes between healthy human individuals. Assay used: immunoSEQ multiplex PCR; TCRdb lists only in-frame clones, some missing. There are 300,000 to 400,000 clones in the sample; about nine tenths occur only once, and roughly 17% lies in the top ten. Sample: memory CD8+ T cells sorted from blood. Subset: CD45RO+ cells pooled with CCR7-negative TemRA cells. The receptors originated from a man aged 18 to 29 in good health.

The CDR3 loop reads CASSLGGSSSYNEQFF. The CDR3 bases are TGTGCCAGCAGCTTAGGGGGTTCTAGCTCCTACAATGAGCAGTTCTTC. The rearrangement joins TRBV7-6 to TRBJ2-1; D is uncertain. The CDR3 consists of 16 residues. V was clipped by 1 base and J by 0 bases, with 10 bases between them. CDR1 and CDR2 (germline): SGHVS, FNYEAQ.

This clone was detected once. The chain combines TRBV7-8 with TRBJ2-7; TRBD1 aligns across 9 bases. J was trimmed by 0 bases and V by 4 bases; bases with no gene match: 4. The V gene's germline CDR1 is SGHVS and CDR2 FQNEAQ. The CDR3 has 15 residues. As DNA, the CDR3 is TGTGCCAGCAGCTGGGGACAGGGACCCTCCTACGAGCAGTACTTC. Protein: CASSWGQGPSYEQYF.

This chain uses TRBV7-8 with TRBJ2-7, with 13 bases identical to TRBD2. The germline V gene encodes CDR1 SGHVS and CDR2 FQNEAQ. CDR3 length: 14 amino acids. V lost 5 bases and J lost 7; bases outside the gene matches: 5. The CDR3 DNA sequence: TGTGCCAGCAGCCCCACGGGACTAGCGGGGGAGCAGTACTTC. Encoded protein: CASSPTGLAGEQYF.

The V gene is TRBV6-6, the J gene TRBJ2-3; D not certain. This CDR3 is built from 16 residues. V was clipped by 7 bases and J by 2 bases, with 19 bases between them. Germline CDR1 and CDR2: MNHNY and SVGAGI (reference sequence). CDR3 DNA sequence: TGTGCCAGCACGTTGCTGGCACAGACCTACACAGATACGCAGTATTTT. This encodes CASTLLAQTYTDTQYF.

The chain uses TRBV25-1 and TRBJ2-7; a possible D gene is TRBD2 (7 bases). The CDR3 loop spans 18 amino acids. CDR1 and CDR2 (germline): MGHDK, SYGVNS. The V gene lost 4 bases and the J gene lost 6 bases, with 28 bases spanning the gap. The CDR3 is CASSGISIREDSGSEQYF. Here the CDR3 DNA reads TGTGCCAGCAGTGGCATATCGATTCGGGAGGACAGTGGGTCCGAGCAGTACTTC.

A single count supports this clone. V is TRBV6-5 and J is TRBJ2-1; D remains ambiguous. Trimming shortened V by 0 bases and J by 6 bases, and 9 bases separated the two germline ends. The length of the CDR3 is 14 residues. Germline CDR1 is MNHEY and CDR2 is SVGAGI. CDR3 sequence (DNA): TGTGCCAGCAGTTACTCCCAGGCCTCCAATGAGCAGTTCTTC. The encoded protein is CASSYSQASNEQFF.

This clone was observed at least ten times. This chain joins TRBV9 and TRBJ1-2; TRBD1 matches 7 bases. The germline V gene encodes CDR1 SGDLS and CDR2 YYNGEE. V lost 0 bases to trimming and J lost 4 bases; unmatched junction nucleotides: 3. CDR3 size: 14 residues. In DNA form, the CDR3 reads TGTGCCAGCAGCGTAGACTCAGGGGGCTATGGCTACACCTTC. Protein sequence: CASSVDSGGYGYTF. Looking up the rest from reference TRBV9 and TRBJ1-2 gives the full variable domain: DSGVTQTPKHLITATGQRVTLRCSPRSGDLSVYWYQQSLDQGLQFLIQYYNGEERAKGNILERFSAQQFPDLHSELNLSSLELGDSALYFCASSVDSGGYGYTFGSGTRLTVV.

This chain joins TRBV6-4 and TRBJ2-7; 7 bases map to TRBD2. Germline lookup yields CDR1 MRHNA and CDR2 SNTAGT. The CDR3 consists of 18 residues. V trimming: 0 bases; J trimming: 6 bases; junction bases outside the gene matches: 17. This CDR3 reads CASSDSHGLGSGICEQYF. CDR3 nucleotide sequence: TGTGCCAGCAGTGACTCACACGGGCTTGGGAGCGGGATCTGCGAGCAGTACTTC.

The CDR3 here is CASSGTVTEAFF. CDR3 DNA: TGTGCCAGCAGCGGGACAGTCACTGAAGCTTTCTTT. This chain connects TRBV2 to TRBJ1-1; 7 nucleotides agree with TRBD1. Germline V gene data show CDR1 as SNHLY and CDR2 as FYNNEI. This CDR3 is built from 12 residues. Trimming at V came to 6 bases and at J to 4 bases, leaving 2 bases not matched to a gene.

The J gene is TRBJ2-1, the V gene TRBV30; tentatively, D is TRBD2 (6 bases). The CDR3 extends over 14 amino acids. Per germline, CDR1 GTSNPN and CDR2 SVGIG (reference sequence). The V end was cut by 0 bases, the J end by 8 bases, with 14 bases between. Here the CDR3 DNA reads TGTGCCTGGAGTGTGGCCCCCGCGGGGTATGAGCAGTTCTTC. The encoded protein is CAWSVAPAGYEQFF.